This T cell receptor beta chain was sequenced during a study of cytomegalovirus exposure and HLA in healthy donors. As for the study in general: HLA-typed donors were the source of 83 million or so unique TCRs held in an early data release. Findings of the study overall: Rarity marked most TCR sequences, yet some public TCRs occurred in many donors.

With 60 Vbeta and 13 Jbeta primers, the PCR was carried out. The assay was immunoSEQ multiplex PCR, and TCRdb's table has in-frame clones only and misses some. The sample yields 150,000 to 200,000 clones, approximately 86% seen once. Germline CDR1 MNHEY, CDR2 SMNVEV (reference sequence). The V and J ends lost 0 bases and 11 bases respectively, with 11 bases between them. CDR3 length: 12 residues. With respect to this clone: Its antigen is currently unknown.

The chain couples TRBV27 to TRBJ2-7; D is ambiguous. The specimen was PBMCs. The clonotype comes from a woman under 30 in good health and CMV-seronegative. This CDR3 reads CASSLSRGAEYF. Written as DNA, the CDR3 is TGTGCCAGCAGTTTATCACGAGGAGCCGAGTACTTC.